This T cell receptor beta chain was documented in a study of T cells after yellow fever vaccination. Study as a whole: When fractions had low cell numbers, they were prepared with SMART-Seq v4 Ultra Low Input.

In the case of this clonotype: What it binds is unknown.

Findings and caveats of the study: The study noted that FACS-sorted repertoires could contain abundant clonotypes contaminating from the bulk population. The study re-detected most primary-vaccination clones after the booster (approximately 96% CD4, around 89% CD8).

MiXCR was run by TCRdb on the 5' RACE reads, yielding one entry per CDR3 protein. The profile shows some 600,000 distinct CDR3 sequences, around 17% of them singletons. The CDR3 runs to 13 residues. In germline, CDR1 is SGHRS, CDR2 YFSETQ. V dropped 7 bases and J dropped 5 bases, with 15 bases sitting between them. The source material was PBMCs, sampled about 5 days after the first yellow fever vaccination. The rearrangement joins TRBV5-1 to TRBJ1-1; possible D gene TRBD1, 5 bases. The TCR originated in a man younger than 30 who received the YFV17D yellow fever vaccine. Written as DNA, the CDR3 is TGCGCCAGCTGTACGGGGCTAGGTACTGAAGCTTTCTTT. Translating gives CASCTGLGTEAFF.